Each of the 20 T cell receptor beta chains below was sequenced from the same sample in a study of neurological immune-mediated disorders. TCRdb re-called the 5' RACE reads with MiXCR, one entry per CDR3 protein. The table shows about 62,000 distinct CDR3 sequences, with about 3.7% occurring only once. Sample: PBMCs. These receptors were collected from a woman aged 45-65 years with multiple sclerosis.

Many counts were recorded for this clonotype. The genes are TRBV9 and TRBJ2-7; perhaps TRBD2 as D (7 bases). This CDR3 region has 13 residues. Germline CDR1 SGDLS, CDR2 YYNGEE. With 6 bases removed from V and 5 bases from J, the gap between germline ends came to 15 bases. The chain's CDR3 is CASNDGGRNEQYF. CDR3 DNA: TGTGCCAGCAACGACGGGGGGCGCAACGAGCAGTACTTC. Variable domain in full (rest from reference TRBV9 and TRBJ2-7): DSGVTQTPKHLITATGQRVTLRCSPRSGDLSVYWYQQSLDQGLQFLIQYYNGEERAKGNILERFSAQQFPDLHSELNLSSLELGDSALYFCASNDGGRNEQYFGPGTRLTVT.

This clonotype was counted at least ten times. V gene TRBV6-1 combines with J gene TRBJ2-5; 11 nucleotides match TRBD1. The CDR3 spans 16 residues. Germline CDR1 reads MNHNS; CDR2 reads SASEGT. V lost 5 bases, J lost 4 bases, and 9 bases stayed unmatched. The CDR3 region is CASSLNPGQGGETQYF. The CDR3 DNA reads TGTGCCAGCAGTTTAAATCCGGGACAGGGGGGAGAGACCCAGTACTTC.

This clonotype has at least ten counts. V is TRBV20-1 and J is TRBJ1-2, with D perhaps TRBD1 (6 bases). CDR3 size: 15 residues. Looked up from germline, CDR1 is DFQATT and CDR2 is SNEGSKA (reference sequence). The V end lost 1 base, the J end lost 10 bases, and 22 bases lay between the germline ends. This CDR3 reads CSARVGKEGDRVYTF. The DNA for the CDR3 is TGCAGTGCTAGAGTAGGTAAAGAGGGGGATCGTGTCTACACCTTC.

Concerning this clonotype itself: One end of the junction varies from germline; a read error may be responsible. The DNA for the CDR3 is TGTGCCAGCAGCCCCGTCAATGGTTTGGGGAATTTT. It codes for CASSPVNGLGNF. V usage is TRBV7-8 and J usage is TRBJ1-5; the D is unclear. The CDR3 has 12 residues. Germline assignment: CDR1 SGHVS and CDR2 FQNEAQ.

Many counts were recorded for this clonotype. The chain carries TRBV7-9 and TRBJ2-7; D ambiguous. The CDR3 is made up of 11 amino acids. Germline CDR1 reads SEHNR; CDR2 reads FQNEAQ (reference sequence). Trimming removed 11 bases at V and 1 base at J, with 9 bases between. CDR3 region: CASGVSYEQYF. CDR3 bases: TGTGCCTCCGGCGTTTCCTACGAGCAGTACTTC.

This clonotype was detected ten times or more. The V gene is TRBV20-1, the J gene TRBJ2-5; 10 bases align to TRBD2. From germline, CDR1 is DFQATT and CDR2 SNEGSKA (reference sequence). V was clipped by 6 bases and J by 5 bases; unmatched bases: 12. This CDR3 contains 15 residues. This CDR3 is CSAAPSGRAGETQYF. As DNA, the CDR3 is TGCAGTGCGGCCCCAAGCGGGAGGGCGGGGGAGACCCAGTACTTC.

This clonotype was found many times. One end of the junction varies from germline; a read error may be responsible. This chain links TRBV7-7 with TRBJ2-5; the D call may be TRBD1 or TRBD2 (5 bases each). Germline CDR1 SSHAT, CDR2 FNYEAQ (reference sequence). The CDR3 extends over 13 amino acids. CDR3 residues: CASSLDALGRQYF. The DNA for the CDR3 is TGTGCTAGCAGCTTAGATGCGTTGGGACGGCAGTACTTC.

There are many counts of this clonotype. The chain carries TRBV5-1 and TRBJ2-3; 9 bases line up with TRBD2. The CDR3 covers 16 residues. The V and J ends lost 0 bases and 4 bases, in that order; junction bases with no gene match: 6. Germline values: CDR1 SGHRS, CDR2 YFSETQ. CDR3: CASSLEVAGESDTQYF. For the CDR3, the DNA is TGCGCCAGCAGCTTGGAAGTAGCGGGAGAGTCAGATACGCAGTATTTT.

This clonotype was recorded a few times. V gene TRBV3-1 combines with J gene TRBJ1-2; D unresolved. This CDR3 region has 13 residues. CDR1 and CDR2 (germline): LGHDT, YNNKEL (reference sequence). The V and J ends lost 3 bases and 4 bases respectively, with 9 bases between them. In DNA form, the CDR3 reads TGTGCCAGCAGCCAGGAAGAGGTCTATGGCTACACCTTC. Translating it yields CASSQEEVYGYTF. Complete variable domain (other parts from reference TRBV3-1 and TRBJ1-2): DTAVSQTPKYLVTQMGNDKSIKCEQNLGHDTMYWYKQDSKKFLKIMFSYNNKELIINETVPNRFSPKSPDKAHLNLHINSLELGDSAVYFCASSQEEVYGYTFGSGTRLTVV.

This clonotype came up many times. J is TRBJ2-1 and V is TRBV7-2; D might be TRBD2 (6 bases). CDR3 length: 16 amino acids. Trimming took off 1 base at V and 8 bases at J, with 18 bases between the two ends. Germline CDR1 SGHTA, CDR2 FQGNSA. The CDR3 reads CASSLGFGSGGDEQFF. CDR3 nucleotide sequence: TGTGCCAGCAGCTTAGGCTTTGGTAGCGGTGGGGATGAGCAGTTCTTC.

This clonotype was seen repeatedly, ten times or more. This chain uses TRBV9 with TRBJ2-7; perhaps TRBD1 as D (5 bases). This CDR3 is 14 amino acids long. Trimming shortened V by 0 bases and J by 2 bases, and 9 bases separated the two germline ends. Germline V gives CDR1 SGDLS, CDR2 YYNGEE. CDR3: CASSVGSGTYEQYF. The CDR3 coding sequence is TGTGCCAGCAGCGTAGGTTCAGGGACCTACGAGCAGTACTTC.

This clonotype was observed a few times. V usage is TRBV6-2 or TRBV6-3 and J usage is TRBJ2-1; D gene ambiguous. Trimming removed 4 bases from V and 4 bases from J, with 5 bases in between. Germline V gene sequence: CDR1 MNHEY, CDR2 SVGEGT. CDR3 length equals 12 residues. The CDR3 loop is CASSSRYNEQFF. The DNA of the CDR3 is TGTGCCAGCAGTTCCAGGTACAATGAGCAGTTCTTC.

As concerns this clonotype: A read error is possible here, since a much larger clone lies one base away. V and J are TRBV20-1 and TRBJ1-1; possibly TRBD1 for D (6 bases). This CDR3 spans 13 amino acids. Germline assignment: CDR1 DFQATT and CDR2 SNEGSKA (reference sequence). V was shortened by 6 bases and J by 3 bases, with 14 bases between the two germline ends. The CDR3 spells CSAAGKGDTEAFF. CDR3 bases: TGCAGTGCGGCTGGAAAGGGGGACACTGAAGCTTTCTTT.

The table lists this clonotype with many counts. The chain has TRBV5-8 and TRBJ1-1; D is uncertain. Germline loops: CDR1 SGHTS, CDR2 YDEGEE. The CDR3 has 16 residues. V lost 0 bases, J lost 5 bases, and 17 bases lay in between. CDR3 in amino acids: CASSLALKGGNTEAFF. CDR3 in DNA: TGTGCCAGCAGCTTGGCTCTGAAGGGAGGGAATACTGAAGCTTTCTTT.

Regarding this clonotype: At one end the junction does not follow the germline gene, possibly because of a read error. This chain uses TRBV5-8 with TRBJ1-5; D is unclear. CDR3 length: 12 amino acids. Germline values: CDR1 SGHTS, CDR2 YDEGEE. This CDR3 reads CASSSLSQPQNF. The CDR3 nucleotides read TGTGCCAGCAGCTCCTTAAGTCAGCCCCAGAATTTT.

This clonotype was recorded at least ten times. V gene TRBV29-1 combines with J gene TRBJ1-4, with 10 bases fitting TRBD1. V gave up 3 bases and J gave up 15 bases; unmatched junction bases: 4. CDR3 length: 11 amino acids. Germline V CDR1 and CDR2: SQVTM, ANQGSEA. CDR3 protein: CSVEGQGRVFF. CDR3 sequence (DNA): TGCAGCGTTGAGGGACAGGGGCGAGTGTTTTTT.

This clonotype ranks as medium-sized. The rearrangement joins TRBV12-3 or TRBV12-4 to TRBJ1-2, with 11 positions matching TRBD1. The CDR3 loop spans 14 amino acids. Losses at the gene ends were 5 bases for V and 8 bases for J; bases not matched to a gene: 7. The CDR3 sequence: CASSGDRGKRGYTF. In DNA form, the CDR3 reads TGTGCCAGCAGTGGGGACAGGGGGAAGAGGGGCTACACCTTC.

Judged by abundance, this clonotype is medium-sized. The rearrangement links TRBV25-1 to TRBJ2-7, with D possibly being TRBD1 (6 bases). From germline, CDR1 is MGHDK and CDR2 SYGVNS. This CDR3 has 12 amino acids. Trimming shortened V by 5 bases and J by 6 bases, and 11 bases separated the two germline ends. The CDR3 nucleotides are TGTGCCAGCAGTATAGGGGGACCCGAGCAGTACTTC. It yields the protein CASSIGGPEQYF.

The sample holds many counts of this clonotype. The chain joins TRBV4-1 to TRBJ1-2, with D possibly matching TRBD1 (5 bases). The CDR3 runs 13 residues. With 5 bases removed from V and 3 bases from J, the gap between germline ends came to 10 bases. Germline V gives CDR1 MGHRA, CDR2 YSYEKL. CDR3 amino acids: CASSEGLDYGYTF. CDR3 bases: TGCGCCAGCAGCGAGGGGCTAGACTATGGCTACACCTTC.

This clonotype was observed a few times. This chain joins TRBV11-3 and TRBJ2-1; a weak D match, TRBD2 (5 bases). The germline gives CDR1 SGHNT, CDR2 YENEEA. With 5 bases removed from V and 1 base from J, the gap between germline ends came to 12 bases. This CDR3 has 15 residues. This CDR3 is CASSLHGISYNEQFF. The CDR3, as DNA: TGTGCCAGCAGCCTTCACGGGATTTCCTACAATGAGCAGTTCTTC.